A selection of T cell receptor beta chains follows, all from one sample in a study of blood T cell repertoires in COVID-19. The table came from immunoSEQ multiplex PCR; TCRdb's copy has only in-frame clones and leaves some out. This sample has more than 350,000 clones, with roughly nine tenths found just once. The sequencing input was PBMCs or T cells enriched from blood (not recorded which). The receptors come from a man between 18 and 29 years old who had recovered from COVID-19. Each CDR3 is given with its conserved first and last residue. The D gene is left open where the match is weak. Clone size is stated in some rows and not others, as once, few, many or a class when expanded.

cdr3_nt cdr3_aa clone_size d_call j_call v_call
TGCAGTGCTCCAATGAACACTGAAGCTTTCTTT CSAPMNTEAFF . . TRBJ1-1 TRBV20-1
TGCAGCGTTTCGACGGGTTCTTACCATAATGAGCAGTTCTTC CSVSTGSYHNEQFF . . TRBJ2-1 TRBV29-1
TGTGCCGTAGCGGGAGGGCCTCTTTCCCCCAATGAGCAGTTCTTC CAVAGGPLSPNEQFF . TRBD2 TRBJ2-1 TRBV15
TGTGCCAGCAGCGTCGGGGGGAGGACTGAAGCTTTCTTT CASSVGGRTEAFF . . TRBJ1-1 TRBV9
TGTGCCAGCAGTGAGTCTTCGCATGGGGCTGAGCAGTTCTTC CASSESSHGAEQFF once . TRBJ2-1 TRBV6-1
TGTGCCAGCAGGGGCTTGAATCAGGGGGCAACTAATGAAAAACTGTTTTTT CASRGLNQGATNEKLFF once TRBD1 TRBJ1-4 TRBV2
TGTGCCAGCAGTCCCTCTCCAGGGCCCCAGTACTTC CASSPSPGPQYF . . TRBJ2-5 TRBV27
TGTGCCAGCAGCCATGATCTTCGGGGTACGGCTTTCTTT CASSHDLRGTAFF . . TRBJ1-1 TRBV14
TGTGCCAGCAGCCAAGGTTCCCCTACAGCTAACTATGGCTACACCTTC CASSQGSPTANYGYTF once . TRBJ1-2 TRBV3-1/TRBV3-2
TGTGCCAGCAGCTGGACTAGGACTAGCGGGGGCACAGATACGCAGTATTTT CASSWTRTSGGTDTQYF . TRBD2 TRBJ2-3 TRBV7-8
TGCGCCAGCAGCTTGGCCACAGGGAAGGGCTACACCTTC CASSLATGKGYTF . . TRBJ1-2 TRBV5-1
TGTGCCAGCAGCTTGATCAGCGGGGGTAGTACCGGGGAGCTGTTTTTT CASSLISGGSTGELFF once TRBD2 TRBJ2-2 TRBV5-4